This T cell receptor beta chain is drawn from a study of cytomegalovirus exposure and HLA in healthy donors. Study information: The same platform was used for the approximately 110 validation repertoires and the approximately 670 first-cohort repertoires, a later analysis reported. Whole-study results and caveats: Specific recognition of CMV antigens was confirmed in vitro for a few chains (all CMV-associated). The study recorded 160 or so TCR beta chains that were cytomegalovirus-associated.

Produced via immunoSEQ multiplex PCR; TCRdb's table is partial and in-frame only. The sample holds hundreds of thousands of clones, roughly 90% seen once. Trimming took 3 bases from V and 4 from J; bases not matched to a gene: 0. CDR3 length: 12 amino acids. Germline CDR1 is SQVTM and CDR2 is ANQGSEA. A remark on this clone: Its antigen is undetermined.

J is TRBJ1-3 and V is TRBV29-1, with 7 bases aligning to TRBD1. This sequence was found in a woman between 18 and 30 years old in good health and CMV-seronegative. The sequenced sample consisted of PBMCs. The CDR3 coding sequence is TGCAGCGTTGAGACAGGGGGAAACACCATATATTTT. Its protein product is CSVETGGNTIYF.